The sequence of this T cell receptor beta chain was determined in a study of beta chain features in type 1 diabetes. Study-wide points: Moderate but significant shortening of TCRB CDR3s was recorded in all four CD4+ subsets from Type 1 diabetes patients. Patients with type 1 diabetes showed fewer VDJ junction insertions and more deletions. Patients' naive, central memory and Treg TCRB repertoires seemed closer to one another than those of healthy donors.

This CDR3 is built from 13 residues. CDR1 and CDR2 (germline): WNHNN, SYGVQD (reference sequence). V was trimmed by 2 bases and J by 1 base, leaving 4 bases between them. For this clone: Its antigen is currently unknown.

A CD45RO/CCR7/CD25/CD127/CD95/CD27 panel sorted naive, central memory, regulatory and stem cell-like memory CD4+ cells. Since all of the isolated RNA was reverse transcribed, expressed TCRB transcripts were what got sequenced. Measured with immunoSEQ multiplex PCR; TCRdb has only the in-frame clones, and not every one. Of about 700,000 clones in the sample, roughly an eighth were seen once. Material for sequencing was naive CD4+ T cells from blood. The TCR sequence derives from a man between 18 and 29 years old with type 1 diabetes. J is TRBJ2-3 and V is TRBV10-1; D is unresolved. CDR3: CASSEMGTDTQYF. For the CDR3, the DNA is TGCGCCAGCAGTGAGATGGGCACAGATACGCAGTATTTT.